The 15 T cell receptor beta chains presented below share a single source sample, sequenced in a study of T cell responses to AZD1222 COVID-19 vaccine. The assay was immunoSEQ multiplex PCR, and TCRdb's table has in-frame clones only and misses some. The sample records about 85,000 clones, approximately 87% being singletons. The source was peripheral blood, collected on day 0 of AZD1222 vaccination. The receptor source for this set is an adult in good health.

The chain combines TRBV19 with TRBJ2-7, with 9 bases that match TRBD1. The CDR3 is 15 residues long. Trimming at V came to 5 bases and at J to 7 bases, leaving 12 bases not matched to a gene. Per germline, CDR1 LNHDA and CDR2 SQIVND (reference sequence). CDR3 sequence reads: CASSPLGTGSWEQYF. Here the CDR3 DNA reads TGTGCCAGTAGTCCCCTAGGGACAGGGAGTTGGGAGCAGTACTTC.

The rearrangement links TRBV7-8 to TRBJ2-7, with TRBD1 matching 10 bases. The CDR3 is 15 amino acids. The V segment lost 5 bases and the J segment 4 bases; nucleotides outside the gene matches: 8. From germline, CDR1 is SGHVS and CDR2 FQNEAQ. The CDR3 DNA follows: TGTGCCAGCAGCGAAGCGGGACAGGGGCCATACGAGCAGTACTTC. Amino acids: CASSEAGQGPYEQYF. Complete variable domain (other parts from reference TRBV7-8 and TRBJ2-7): GAGVSQSPRYKVAKRGQDVALRCDPISGHVSLFWYQQALGQGPEFLTYFQNEAQLDKSGLPSDRFFAERPEGSVSTLKIQRTQQEDSAVYLCASSEAGQGPYEQYFGPGTRLTVT.

V gene TRBV18 combines with J gene TRBJ1-5; the D is unclear. The germline V and J ends were trimmed by 6 bases and 2 bases, with 8 bases remaining between them. CDR1 and CDR2 (germline): KGHSH, LQKENI. The CDR3 length is 13 residues. The CDR3 nucleotides are TGTGCCAGCTCGTGGGGAGGCAATCAGCCCCAGCATTTT. This translates into CASSWGGNQPQHF.

The chain carries TRBV7-2 and TRBJ1-3; D is unresolved. Germline V gives CDR1 SGHTA, CDR2 FQGNSA. V lost 5 bases and J lost 0, with 14 bases in between. The CDR3 contains 16 residues. CDR3: CASSPNSALSGNTIYF. CDR3 sequence (DNA): TGTGCCAGCAGCCCAAACAGTGCCCTCTCTGGAAACACCATATATTTT.

V gene TRBV7-2 combines with J gene TRBJ2-3; D might be TRBD2 (6 bases). The germline gives CDR1 SGHTA, CDR2 FQGNSA. This CDR3 contains 15 residues. The germline V and J ends were trimmed by 1 base and 0 bases, with 8 bases remaining between them. DNA of the CDR3: TGTGCCAGCAGCTTAGGGGACTTCAGCACAGATACGCAGTATTTT. Translation: CASSLGDFSTDTQYF. Together with reference TRBV7-2 and TRBJ2-3, the CDR3 gives the full variable domain: GAGVSQSPSNKVTEKGKDVELRCDPISGHTALYWYRQSLGQGLEFLIYFQGNSAPDKSGLPSDRFSAERTGGSVSTLTIQRTQQEDSAVYLCASSLGDFSTDTQYFGPGTRLTVL.

V and J are TRBV28 and TRBJ2-2; tentatively, D is TRBD1 (6 bases). The CDR3 has 14 residues. Germline CDR1 reads MDHEN; CDR2 reads SYDVKM. Trimming took 5 bases from V and 3 from J, leaving 10 bases between them. Written as DNA, the CDR3 is TGTGCCAGCAGTACCGGGACATACACCGGGGAGCTGTTTTTT. Its protein is CASSTGTYTGELFF.

The gene calls are TRBV14 and TRBJ2-5; D gene unclear. This CDR3 is built from 14 residues. Trimming took 1 base from V and 1 from J, leaving 7 bases between them. The germline V gene encodes CDR1 SGHDN and CDR2 FVKESK. CDR3 region: CASSQVRTQETQYF. The CDR3 DNA sequence: TGTGCCAGCAGCCAAGTCAGGACCCAAGAGACCCAGTACTTC.

The rearrangement joins TRBV5-4 to TRBJ2-5; TRBD2 agrees at 11 bases. Trimming removed 4 bases from V and 1 base from J; junction bases left unmatched: 6. This CDR3 is 16 amino acids long. CDR1 is SGHNT and CDR2 is YYREEE in the germline V gene (reference sequence). CDR3 DNA sequence: TGTGCCAGCAGCCGTACTAGCGGGGGTTTCCAAGAGACCCAGTACTTC. Amino acids: CASSRTSGGFQETQYF.

This chain joins TRBV5-4 and TRBJ2-2; tentatively, D is TRBD1 (6 bases). Germline values: CDR1 SGHNT, CDR2 YYREEE (reference sequence). Trimming took off 0 bases at V and 2 bases at J, with 8 bases between the two ends. The CDR3 loop spans 15 amino acids. This CDR3 is CASSLGQDNTGELFF. The CDR3 DNA reads as TGTGCCAGCAGCTTGGGACAGGACAACACCGGGGAGCTGTTTTTT.

The table lists this clone with a count of one. The V call is TRBV28, the J call TRBJ2-3, with 7 positions matching TRBD2. The CDR3 consists of 14 residues. The V gene end was trimmed by 6 bases and the J gene end by 4 bases; junction bases not matched to a gene: 7. CDR1 is MDHEN and CDR2 is SYDVKM in the germline V gene. CDR3 residues: CASSPAGVPDTQYF. The DNA of the CDR3 is TGTGCCAGCAGCCCGGCGGGAGTACCAGATACGCAGTATTTT. The entire variable domain, with the rest obtained from reference TRBV28 and TRBJ2-3, is as follows: DVKVTQSSRYLVKRTGEKVFLECVQDMDHENMFWYRQDPGLGLRLIYFSYDVKMKEKGDIPEGYSVSREKKERFSLILESASTNQTSMYLCASSPAGVPDTQYFGPGTRLTVL.

The chain is built from TRBV2 and TRBJ1-1; D perhaps matches TRBD1 (5 bases). Trimming left V 4 bases short and J 5 bases short, with 11 bases between. The CDR3 covers 13 residues. In germline, CDR1 is SNHLY, CDR2 FYNNEI. CDR3 sequence reads: CASSVVGATEAFF. The CDR3, as DNA: TGTGCCAGCAGTGTGGTAGGGGCGACTGAAGCTTTCTTT.

V gene TRBV5-5 combines with J gene TRBJ1-1; TRBD1 is a possible D gene (5 bases). Deletions cut 2 bases from V and 5 bases from J, with 19 bases between. The CDR3 length is 16 residues. The germline V gene encodes CDR1 SGHKS and CDR2 YYEKEE (reference sequence). The chain's CDR3 is CASSFLMVGVGTEAFF. For the CDR3, the DNA is TGTGCCAGCAGCTTTCTTATGGTAGGGGTTGGGACTGAAGCTTTCTTT.

This clone occurred once. The chain recombines TRBV7-9 with TRBJ1-2; TRBD1 is a possible D gene (6 bases). CDR1 SEHNR and CDR2 FQNEAQ come from the germline V gene (reference sequence). The CDR3 consists of 16 residues. The V gene lost 2 bases and the J gene lost 6 bases, with 19 bases spanning the gap. The CDR3 bases are TGTGCCAGCAGCTTAAGCGCCTCCAGGGGTCTAAATGGCTACACCTTC. Encoded protein: CASSLSASRGLNGYTF.

The rearrangement uses TRBV28 and TRBJ1-2; unclear D gene. With 4 bases removed from V and 10 bases from J, the gap between germline ends came to 10 bases. Per the germline V gene, CDR1 is MDHEN and CDR2 is SYDVKM. The CDR3 is 11 residues long. In DNA form, the CDR3 reads TGTGCCAGCAGTTCCCCCCCGCACTACACCTTC. Translated, it gives CASSSPPHYTF.

In this sample, this clone turned up once. The CDR3 is CASSSQGTSYEQYF. CDR3 nucleotide sequence: TGTGCCAGCAGTTCGCAGGGGACCTCCTACGAGCAGTACTTC. V usage is TRBV28 and J usage is TRBJ2-7; D perhaps matches TRBD1 (6 bases). The CDR3 is 14 amino acids. The V end was cut by 4 bases, the J end by 0 bases, with 10 bases between. Germline V gene data show CDR1 as MDHEN and CDR2 as SYDVKM.